A single sample gave rise to the 19 T cell receptor beta chains below, sequenced in a study of blood T cell repertoires in COVID-19. Generated by immunoSEQ multiplex PCR, the TCRdb table keeps only in-frame clones and is missing some. The sample lists approximately 76,000 clones, roughly 87% occurring once. The sample taken for sequencing was peripheral blood. All receptors come from a man aged 25 to 40 with acute or convalescent COVID-19.

V and J are TRBV6-5 and TRBJ2-3, with 7 bases identical to TRBD2. The V gene's germline CDR1 is MNHEY and CDR2 SVGAGI. After removal of 5 bases from V and 7 bases from J, the junction contained 9 bases not matched to a gene. The CDR3 extends over 14 amino acids. The CDR3 DNA sequence: TGTGCCAGCAGTCAACGGCTAGCGGAGCATACGCAGTATTTT. It encodes CASSQRLAEHTQYF.

This clone was counted a single time. The chain links TRBV18 to TRBJ2-1, with D perhaps matching TRBD2 (6 bases). V gave up 5 bases and J gave up 0 bases, with 11 bases separating them. The CDR3 sequence is 15 residues long. Germline CDR1 reads KGHSH; CDR2 reads LQKENI. CDR3 nucleotide sequence: TGTGCCAGCTCATGGGACTTGGGCTCCTACAATGAGCAGTTCTTC. Encoded protein: CASSWDLGSYNEQFF.

V usage is TRBV4-3 and J usage is TRBJ2-3; no definite D call. The CDR3 has 13 residues. Between the trimmed V and J ends, which lost 4 bases and 6 bases, there was a span of 11 bases. Germline V gene sequence: CDR1 LGHNA, CDR2 YSLEER. CDR3 sequence reads: CASSRGDWDTQYF. CDR3 coding DNA: TGCGCCAGCAGCCGAGGCGACTGGGATACGCAGTATTTT.

This clone came up once. The V call is TRBV29-1, the J call TRBJ2-3; 8 nucleotides agree with TRBD2. The CDR3 has 13 amino acids. V shed 6 bases, J shed 0 bases, and the junction held 2 bases outside the gene matches. Germline V gene sequence: CDR1 SQVTM, CDR2 ANQGSEA. CDR3 bases: TGCAGCGTAAGCGGGGGCAGCACAGATACGCAGTATTTT. The encoded protein is CSVSGGSTDTQYF.

The chain uses TRBV28 and TRBJ2-7; D gene ambiguous. The CDR3 loop spans 13 amino acids. V was clipped by 6 bases and J by 7 bases, with 16 bases between them. The germline V gene encodes CDR1 MDHEN and CDR2 SYDVKM. As DNA, the CDR3 is TGTGCCAGCAGGGGCCTGTTTTCTGGGGAGCAGTACTTC. This codes for CASRGLFSGEQYF.

This clone was seen only a few times. The CDR3 region is CASNKRDSYTF. The CDR3 DNA reads as TGTGCCAGCAATAAAAGGGACAGCTACACCTTC. The gene calls are TRBV28 and TRBJ1-2; a possible D gene is TRBD1 (6 bases). Trimming took 7 bases from V and 9 from J, leaving 12 bases between them. Germline CDR1 and CDR2: MDHEN and SYDVKM. The CDR3 runs to 11 residues.

This rearrangement joins TRBV6-4 to TRBJ2-1; the D is unclear. CDR3 length: 13 amino acids. The V end lost 0 bases, the J end lost 3 bases, and 3 bases lay between the germline ends. Germline V gives CDR1 MRHNA, CDR2 SNTAGT. The CDR3 reads CASSDSSYNEQFF. The CDR3 region has the DNA TGTGCCAGCAGTGACTCTAGCTACAATGAGCAGTTCTTC.

The chain joins TRBV6-1 to TRBJ2-7; tentative D call: TRBD2 (6 bases). The CDR3 extends over 15 amino acids. Trimming took 2 bases from V and 0 from J, leaving 11 bases between them. The germline gives CDR1 MNHNS, CDR2 SASEGT. The CDR3 sequence is CASSELRGVSYEQYF. In nucleotides, the CDR3 is TGTGCCAGCAGTGAATTGCGCGGGGTCTCCTACGAGCAGTACTTC.

CDR3 DNA: TGTGCCAGCTCACAGTCGGGACAGGGCAATCAGCCCCAGCATTTT. Protein: CASSQSGQGNQPQHF. This sequence joins TRBV18 and TRBJ1-5; 8 nucleotides line up with TRBD1. Per germline, CDR1 KGHSH and CDR2 LQKENI. This CDR3 comprises 15 residues. J lost 2 bases, V lost 4 bases, and 4 bases had no gene match.

V and J are TRBV30 and TRBJ2-7, with D perhaps TRBD1 (6 bases). CDR1 and CDR2 (germline): GTSNPN, SVGIG (reference sequence). There are 14 residues in the CDR3. V lost 0 bases and J lost 3, with 12 bases in between. The CDR3 region has the DNA TGTGCCTGGAGTGTAATGCCAGGGGACTACGAGCAGTACTTC. This translates into CAWSVMPGDYEQYF.

This chain uses TRBV6-2 or TRBV6-3 with TRBJ1-1, with 10 bases that match TRBD1. Germline V gives CDR1 MNHEY, CDR2 SVGEGT. CDR3 size: 13 residues. With V trimmed by 4 bases and J by 9 bases, 5 bases remained unmatched. CDR3 loop: CASSFGQGGKAFF. The CDR3 DNA sequence: TGTGCCAGCAGTTTTGGACAGGGGGGGAAAGCTTTCTTT.

The chain joins TRBV10-2 to TRBJ2-2; tentative D call: TRBD1 (6 bases). Germline V gene data show CDR1 as WSHSY and CDR2 as SAAADI. The CDR3 totals 15 residues. V was clipped by 6 bases and J by 4 bases, with 15 bases between them. The CDR3 region is CASRRDTLGTGELFF. The CDR3 DNA is TGCGCCAGCAGGAGGGACACGCTGGGCACCGGGGAGCTGTTTTTT.

CDR3 region: CASSDYSSYEQYF. The CDR3 DNA reads TGCGCCAGCAGTGACTACTCCTCCTACGAGCAGTACTTC. J is TRBJ2-7 and V is TRBV10-2, with unresolved D. The CDR3 is 13 amino acids. CDR1 is WSHSY and CDR2 is SAAADI in the germline V gene. The V end lost 3 bases, the J end lost 0 bases, and 6 bases lay between the germline ends.

The V gene is TRBV28, the J gene TRBJ2-5; 7 positions match TRBD1. With 6 bases clipped from V and 2 bases from J, the junction kept 3 bases outside the gene matches. Germline V gives CDR1 MDHEN, CDR2 SYDVKM. The CDR3 totals 13 residues. In nucleotides, the CDR3 is TGTGCCAGCAGCGGGACAGCTCAAGAGACCCAGTACTTC. It codes for CASSGTAQETQYF.

This clone was counted once. V is TRBV14 and J is TRBJ2-1, with 7 nucleotides matching TRBD1. This CDR3 is 16 amino acids long. V shed 4 bases, J shed 2 bases, and the junction held 8 bases outside the gene matches. Germline V gives CDR1 SGHDN, CDR2 FVKESK. The DNA of the CDR3 is TGTGCCAGCAGCCGAAAGACAGGGACCCCCTACAATGAGCAGTTCTTC. Residues: CASSRKTGTPYNEQFF.

J is TRBJ2-7 and V is TRBV30, with D unclear. This CDR3 is built from 13 residues. V lost 0 bases to trimming and J lost 5 bases, with 11 bases between them. Germline V CDR1 and CDR2: GTSNPN, SVGIG (reference sequence). The CDR3: CAWSVRSTNEQYF. The CDR3 DNA follows: TGTGCCTGGAGTGTCCGGAGCACCAACGAGCAGTACTTC.

The chain recombines TRBV5-1 with TRBJ2-2; D is possibly TRBD2 (6 bases). The CDR3 has 15 amino acids. Germline CDR1 SGHRS, CDR2 YFSETQ. V lost 3 bases to trimming and J lost 1 base, with 10 bases between them. CDR3 coding DNA: TGCGCCAGCAGCTCCTTCGGGGGGAACACCGGGGAGCTGTTTTTT. Protein sequence: CASSSFGGNTGELFF. The complete variable domain, with remaining parts taken from reference TRBV5-1 and TRBJ2-2, reads KAGVTQTPRYLIKTRGQQVTLSCSPISGHRSVSWYQQTPGQGLQFLFEYFSETQRNKGNFPGRFSGRQFSNSRSEMNVSTLELGDSALYLCASSSFGGNTGELFFGEGSRLTVL.

The chain carries TRBV28 and TRBJ2-1; TRBD2 agrees at 8 bases. Per germline, CDR1 MDHEN and CDR2 SYDVKM. The CDR3 runs 13 residues. V lost 6 bases and J lost 12; bases outside the gene matches: 10. The CDR3 loop is CASRTSGTSGQFF. As DNA, the CDR3 is TGTGCCAGCAGAACTAGCGGCACTTCGGGGCAGTTCTTC.

This sequence joins TRBV20-1 and TRBJ1-2, with unresolved D. The CDR3 sequence is 10 residues long. V lost 2 bases and J lost 6, with 4 bases in between. Germline V gives CDR1 DFQATT, CDR2 SNEGSKA (reference sequence). CDR3 sequence (DNA): TGCAGTGCTAGATCTGATGGCTACACCTTC. Protein sequence: CSARSDGYTF.